Included here is one TCR beta chain sequence, with context. Its antigen is currently unknown. This CDR3 spans 16 amino acids. V lost 0 bases and J lost 5, with 14 bases in between. Germline V gene data show CDR1 as LNHNV and CDR2 as YYDKDF (reference sequence). The sample is drawn from a study of cytomegalovirus exposure and HLA in healthy donors. Study information: Across 300 to 400 genotyped donors, about 80% landed in the Caucasian-associated ancestry cluster.

Use of 60 Vbeta and 13 Jbeta primers characterized the PCR. Profiled with immunoSEQ multiplex PCR; TCRdb holds only in-frame clones, not every one. The data contain around 120,000 clones, over 60% of them singletons. Findings and caveats of the study: Cytomegalovirus status was reportedly diagnosed by the classifier with high specificity and sensitivity.

The chain recombines TRBV15 with TRBJ2-1, with D perhaps matching TRBD1 (5 bases). Sample: PBMCs. The source of this sequence is a woman aged 40 to 50 in good health and CMV-seronegative. The CDR3 here is CATSREDSPINNEQFF. CDR3 nucleotides: TGTGCCACCAGCAGAGAAGACAGTCCCATAAACAATGAGCAGTTCTTC.